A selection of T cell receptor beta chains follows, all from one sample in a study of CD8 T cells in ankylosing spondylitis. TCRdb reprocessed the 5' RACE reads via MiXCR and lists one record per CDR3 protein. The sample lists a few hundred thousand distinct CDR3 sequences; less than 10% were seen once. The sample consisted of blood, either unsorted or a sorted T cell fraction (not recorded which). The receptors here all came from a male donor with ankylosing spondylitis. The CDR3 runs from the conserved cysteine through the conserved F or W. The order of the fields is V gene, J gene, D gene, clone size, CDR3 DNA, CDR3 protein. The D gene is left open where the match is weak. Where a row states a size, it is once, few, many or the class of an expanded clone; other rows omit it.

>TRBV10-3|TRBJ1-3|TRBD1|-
TGTGCCACTGATGACAGGGCTACTGGAAACACCATATATTTT
CATDDRATGNTIYF
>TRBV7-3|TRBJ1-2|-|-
TGTGCCAGCAGCTTAGAAAGTTATCTTGGCTACACCTTC
CASSLESYLGYTF
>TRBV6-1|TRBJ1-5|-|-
TGTGCCAGCAGGACAACGTGGTCCGATCAGCCCCAGCATTTT
CASRTTWSDQPQHF
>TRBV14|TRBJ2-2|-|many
TGTGCCAGCAGCCTACAGGGCACCGGGGAGCTGTTTTTT
CASSLQGTGELFF
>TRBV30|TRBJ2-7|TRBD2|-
TGTGCCTGGAGTGTCGGGGGGTCCCGGTACGAGCAGTACTTC
CAWSVGGSRYEQYF
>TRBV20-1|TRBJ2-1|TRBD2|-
TGCAGTGCTATCGCTCCGGGGGGTGAGCAGTTCTTC
CSAIAPGGEQFF
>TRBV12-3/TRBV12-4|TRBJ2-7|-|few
TGTGCCAGCAGTTTGCTAATTGCCTTTTACGAGCAGTACTTC
CASSLLIAFYEQYF
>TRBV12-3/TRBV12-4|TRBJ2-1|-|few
TGTGCCAGCAGAAGACAGGAACCGCGGAATGAGCAGTTCTTC
CASRRQEPRNEQFF
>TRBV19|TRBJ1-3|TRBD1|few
TGTGCCAGTAGTATGCGGACAGGGGGATCTGGAAACACCATATATTTT
CASSMRTGGSGNTIYF
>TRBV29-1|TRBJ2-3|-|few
TGCAGCGTTGAAGATATAGGCGGCGTAGTATTTAGCACAGATACGCAGTATTTT
CSVEDIGGVVFSTDTQYF
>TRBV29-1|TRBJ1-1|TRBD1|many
TGCAGCGTTTACAGGGGAGTAGCTTTCTTT
CSVYRGVAFF
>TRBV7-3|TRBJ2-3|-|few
TGTGCCAGCAGCTTCGAGAGCAGCAGCACAGATACGCAGTATTTT
CASSFESSSTDTQYF
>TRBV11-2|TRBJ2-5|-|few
TGTGCCAGCAGCTTAGAAACGAGGGGGTACCAAGAGACCCAGTACTTC
CASSLETRGYQETQYF
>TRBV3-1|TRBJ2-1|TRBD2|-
TGTGCCAGCAGCCAAGTCGAGACGGGAGGGGTATACAATGAGCAGTTCTTC
CASSQVETGGVYNEQFF
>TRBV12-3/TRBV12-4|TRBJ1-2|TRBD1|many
TGTGCCAGCACCCCGAACCGGGACAGGGACGGCTACACCTTC
CASTPNRDRDGYTF
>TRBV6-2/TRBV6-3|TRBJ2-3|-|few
TGTGCCAGCAGGTGGCAGGGAACAGATACGCAGTATTTT
CASRWQGTDTQYF
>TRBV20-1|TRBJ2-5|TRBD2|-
TGCAGTGCTAGACCCCCATGGGGGGGGACAGAGACCCAGTACTTC
CSARPPWGGTETQYF
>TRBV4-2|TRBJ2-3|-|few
TGTGCCAGCAACCCCGTCCGGGGGCCTAGCACAGATACGCAGTATTTT
CASNPVRGPSTDTQYF
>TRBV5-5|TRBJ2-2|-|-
TGTGCCAGCGAACTGCGCACCGGGGAGCTGTTTTTT
CASELRTGELFF
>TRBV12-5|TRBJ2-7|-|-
TGTGCTAGTTCCCGACTAAGGAGCGACTACGAGCAGTACTTC
CASSRLRSDYEQYF
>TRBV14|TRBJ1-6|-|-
TGTGCCAGCAGCCCTATAAGAGATTCACCCCTCCACTTT
CASSPIRDSPLHF
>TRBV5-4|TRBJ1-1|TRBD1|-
TGTGCCAGCAGCTTCTCAGGGGGCACTGAAGCTTTCTTT
CASSFSGGTEAFF
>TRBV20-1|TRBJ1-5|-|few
TGCAGTGGCCCACGAGGATGGCGGCCCCAGCATTTT
CSGPRGWRPQHF
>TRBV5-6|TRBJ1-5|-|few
TGTGCCAGCAGCTTCAGGGGAGAGTCGCCCCAGCATTTT
CASSFRGESPQHF
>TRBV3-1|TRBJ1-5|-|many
TGTGCCAGCAGCAAGACAGGTTGGGCCAATCAGCCCCAGCATTTT
CASSKTGWANQPQHF
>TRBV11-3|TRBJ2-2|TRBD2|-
TGTGCCAGCAGCTTAGAGCGGCGGGGGTCGGAGCTGTTTTTT
CASSLERRGSELFF
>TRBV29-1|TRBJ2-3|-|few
TGCAGCGTTAGCAGCTCAGATACGCAGTATTTT
CSVSSSDTQYF
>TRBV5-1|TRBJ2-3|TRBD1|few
TGCGCCAGCAGCCGCTCCGGGACAGGGAGAAGTTTTAGCACAGATACGCAGTATTTT
CASSRSGTGRSFSTDTQYF
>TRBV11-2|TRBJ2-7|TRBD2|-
TGTGCCAGCAACGAGCGGGAGCCCTCCTACGAGCAGTACTTC
CASNEREPSYEQYF
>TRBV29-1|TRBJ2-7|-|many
TGCAGCGTTGAGACACGAACCTACGAGCAGTACTTC
CSVETRTYEQYF
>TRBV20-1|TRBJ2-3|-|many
TGCAGTGCTATGACTCGCGGTGGACCAGATACGCAGTATTTT
CSAMTRGGPDTQYF
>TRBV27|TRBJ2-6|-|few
TGTGCCAGCAGTTTCTTCCTCCGCTCTGGGGCCAACGTCCTGACTTTC
CASSFFLRSGANVLTF
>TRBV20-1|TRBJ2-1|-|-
TGCAGTGCTAGGGATCTGCGGGGCTCGACAGGAAGCTCCTACAATGAGCAGTTCTTC
CSARDLRGSTGSSYNEQFF
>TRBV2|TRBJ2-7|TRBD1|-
TGTGCCAGCAGTGAATCGGGACAGGGTAGGGTCGAGCAGTACTTC
CASSESGQGRVEQYF
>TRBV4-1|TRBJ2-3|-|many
TGCGCCAGCAGCCCGGACGCGGATACGCAGTATTTT
CASSPDADTQYF
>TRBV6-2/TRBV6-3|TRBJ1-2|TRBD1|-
TGTGCCAGCAGACGAGGGACAGATTATGGCTACACCTTC
CASRRGTDYGYTF
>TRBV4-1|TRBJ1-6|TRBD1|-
TGCGCCAGCAGCCCCGGCCCGGACAGGGGCGATTCACCCCTCCACTTT
CASSPGPDRGDSPLHF
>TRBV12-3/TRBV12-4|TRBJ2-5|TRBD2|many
TGTGCCAGCAGTTTAGGCGGGGGACTAGCGTACGAGACCCAGTACTTC
CASSLGGGLAYETQYF
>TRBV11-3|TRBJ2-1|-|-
TGTGCCAGCAGCTTTTATGGGGGGTACAATGAGCAGTTCTTC
CASSFYGGYNEQFF
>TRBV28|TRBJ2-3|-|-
TGTGCCAGCTCTGAGGACGTTTATACGCAGTATTTT
CASSEDVYTQYF
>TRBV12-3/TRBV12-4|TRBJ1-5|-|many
TGTGCCAGCAGTTTAACTCGGAATCAGCCCCAGCATTTT
CASSLTRNQPQHF
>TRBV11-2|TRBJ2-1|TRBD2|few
TGTGCCAGCAGCTGGGGACTAGCGGGAGTCGGAGTGGGAAATGAGCAGTTCTTC
CASSWGLAGVGVGNEQFF
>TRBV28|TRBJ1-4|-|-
TGTGCCAGCAGTATTCCGGGACACGGGAATGAAAAACTGTTTTTT
CASSIPGHGNEKLFF
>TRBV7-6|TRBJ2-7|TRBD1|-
TGTGCCAGCAGCCCGACCGGGACAGGGGGCGGCTACGAGCAGTACTTC
CASSPTGTGGGYEQYF
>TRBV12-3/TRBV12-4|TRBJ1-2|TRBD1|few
TGTGCCAGCAGTTTAATGCGGACAGGCTTAAGTGGCTACACCTTC
CASSLMRTGLSGYTF
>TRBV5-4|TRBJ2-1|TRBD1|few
TGTGCCAGCAGCGAGAACCGACAGGGTCAAGTCCCGTTCTTC
CASSENRQGQVPFF
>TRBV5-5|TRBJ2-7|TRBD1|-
TGTGCCAGCAGCTTATTGACAGGGAGCTCCTACGAGCAGTACTTC
CASSLLTGSSYEQYF
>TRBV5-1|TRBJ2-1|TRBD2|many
TGCGCCAGCAGCCGAAGGACTAGCGGGAGCAATGAGCAGTTCTTC
CASSRRTSGSNEQFF
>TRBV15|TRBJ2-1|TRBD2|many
TGTGCCACCAGGCGCGGGAGGGCCGTTCATGAGCAGTTCTTC
CATRRGRAVHEQFF
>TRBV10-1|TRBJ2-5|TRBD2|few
TGCGCCAGCTCGCTAGCGGGGGAACAAGAGACCCAGTACTTC
CASSLAGEQETQYF
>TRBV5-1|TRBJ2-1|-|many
TGCGCCAGCAGCTTGGTGTCACAATTCTATGAGCAGTTCTTC
CASSLVSQFYEQFF
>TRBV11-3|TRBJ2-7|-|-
TGTGCCAGCAGCTTAGTAAGGACAGCCTCCTACGAGCAGTACTTC
CASSLVRTASYEQYF
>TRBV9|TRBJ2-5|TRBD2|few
TGTGCCAGCAGAGGTAGCGGGAGCGAGACCCAGTACTTC
CASRGSGSETQYF
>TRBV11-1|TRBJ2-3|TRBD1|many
TGTGCCAGCAGCTTAGTGGGGACAGGGGCCACAGATACGCAGTATTTT
CASSLVGTGATDTQYF
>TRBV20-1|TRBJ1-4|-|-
TGCAGTGCGGGAGAGCTCAGACCTGGGGAAAAACTGTTTTTT
CSAGELRPGEKLFF
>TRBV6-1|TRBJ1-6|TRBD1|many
TGTGCCAGCAGTCCACTTTCCGGGACAGGGAGTCCACCCCTCCACTTT
CASSPLSGTGSPPLHF
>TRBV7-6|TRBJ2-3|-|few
TGTGCCAGCAGCTTAGGAGCTCCCGATGGGACAGATACGCAGTATTTT
CASSLGAPDGTDTQYF
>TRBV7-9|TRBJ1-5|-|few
TGTGCCAGCAGTCTTACAGGCTCCGGTCAGCCCCAGCATTTT
CASSLTGSGQPQHF
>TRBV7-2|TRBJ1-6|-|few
TGTGCCAGCAGCTCCTCAGGGTGGGATTCACCCCTCCACTTT
CASSSSGWDSPLHF